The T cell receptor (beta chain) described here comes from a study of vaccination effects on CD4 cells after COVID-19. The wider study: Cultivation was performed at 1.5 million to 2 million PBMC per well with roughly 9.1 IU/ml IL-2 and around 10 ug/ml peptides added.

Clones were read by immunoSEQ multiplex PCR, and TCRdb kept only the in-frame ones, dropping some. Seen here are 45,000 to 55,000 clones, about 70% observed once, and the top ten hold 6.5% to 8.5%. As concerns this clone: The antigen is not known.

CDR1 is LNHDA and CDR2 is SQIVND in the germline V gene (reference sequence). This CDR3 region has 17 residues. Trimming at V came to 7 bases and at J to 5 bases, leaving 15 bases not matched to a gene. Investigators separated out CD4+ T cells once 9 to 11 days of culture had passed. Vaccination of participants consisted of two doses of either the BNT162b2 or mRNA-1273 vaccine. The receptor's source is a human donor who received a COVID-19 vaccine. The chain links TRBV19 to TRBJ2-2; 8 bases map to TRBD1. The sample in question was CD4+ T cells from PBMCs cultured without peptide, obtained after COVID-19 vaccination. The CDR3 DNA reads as TGTGCCAGTACTACAAGGGGTGGACAGGGTGCTACCGGGGAGCTGTTTTTT. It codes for CASTTRGGQGATGELFF.